This record covers a single TCR beta chain. The antigen is not known. This CDR3 spans 16 amino acids. The germline gives CDR1 LNHDA, CDR2 SQIVND (reference sequence). Losses at the gene ends were 5 bases for V and 7 bases for J; bases not matched to a gene: 7. This specimen comes from a study of B cell selection in AIRE deficiency. Original processing notes: Conventional T cell pools: 95,000 to 120,000 distinct patient, approximately 130,000 donor TCRbeta sequences. TCRdb keeps only in-frame clones here, not all; method: immunoSEQ multiplex PCR. D and trimming come from the DNA, and the V and J calls and clone size come from that table. This table has 20,000 to 25,000 clones, roughly 97% appearing once. Study-wide findings and caveats: AIRE-deficient Tconv and Treg repertoires matched healthy donors in TCRBV, CDR3 length, diversity. Patient Tconv cells held roughly 31% of Treg sequences shared by healthy donors. Of 3,500 to 4,000 shared Treg TCRbeta sequences, 25% to 40% were healthy-donor-only and about 9% patient-only.

Conventional CD4 T cells were sorted as CD4+CD127+ cells. The TCR originated in a human donor with AIRE deficiency. What was sequenced was conventional CD4+ T cells sorted from PBMCs. The rearrangement links TRBV19 to TRBJ2-1, with 14 bases aligning to TRBD2. CDR3 sequence reads: CASSPGLAGAGNEQFF. DNA for the CDR3: TGTGCCAGTAGTCCGGGACTAGCGGGAGCTGGAAATGAGCAGTTCTTC.